This is a list of T cell receptor beta chains from one sample in a study of molecular identifiers for immune sequencing clone quantification. TCRdb reprocessed the PCR reads via MiXCR and lists one record per CDR3 protein. The sample has more than 450,000 distinct CDR3 sequences; over 20% are singletons. The specimen sequenced was naive CD8+ T cells from blood, with Jurkat cell RNA spiked in. These receptors came from a human donor in good health. Some libraries in this study had Jurkat cell RNA spiked in. CDR3s include the opening cysteine and the closing phenylalanine or tryptophan. The D gene is left open where the match is weak. Part of the rows lack a size; the others show once, few, many or a class for expanded clones.

TRBD2,TRBJ2-7,TRBV5-1,many,TGCGCCAGCAGCGCCAAGGGAGGGGCCTACGAGCAGTACTTC,CASSAKGGAYEQYF
TRBD1,TRBJ2-7,TRBV28,many,TGTGCCAGCAGTCCGACCCCGATCGACAGGGACTACGAGCAGTACTTC,CASSPTPIDRDYEQYF
.,TRBJ2-7,TRBV20-1,.,TGCAGTGCTAGAGGGGGTCCTCCTGCCTACGAGCAGTGCTTC,CSARGGPPAYEQCF
.,TRBJ2-2,TRBV27,.,TGTGCCAGCACGGGGGACGGAGCCACCGGGGAGCTGTTTTTT,CASTGDGATGELFF
TRBD1,TRBJ2-1,TRBV7-9,many,TGTGCCAGCAGCTTAGCACCCTTTTTGACAGGGGCCGGTGAGCAGTTCTTC,CASSLAPFLTGAGEQFF
TRBD2,TRBJ2-7,TRBV19,many,TGTGCCAGCAGTTCTAGCGGGAGCTACGAGCAGTACTTC,CASSSSGSYEQYF
.,TRBJ1-6,TRBV14,.,TGTGCCAGCAGCCAAGTTCAGGGCATGCCCCTCCACTTT,CASSQVQGMPLHF
.,TRBJ1-2,TRBV3-1,.,TGTGCCAGCAGCCAAGATAACAGAGTCTCGGCTAACTATGGCTACACCTTC,CASSQDNRVSANYGYTF
TRBD2,TRBJ2-5,TRBV12-3/TRBV12-4,.,TGTGCCAGCACTACTAGCGGGGGGGCCAGGGAGACCCAGTACTTC,CASTTSGGARETQYF
.,TRBJ1-3,TRBV2,.,TGTGCCAGCACGGATTCTGTTGGGGGAAACACCATATATTTT,CASTDSVGGNTIYF
TRBD2,TRBJ2-2,TRBV11-2,few,TGTGCCAGCAGCTATAGCGGGTTTAGACCGAACACCGGGGAGCTGTTTTTT,CASSYSGFRPNTGELFF
.,TRBJ2-7,TRBV4-3,many,TGCGCCAGCAGCCAAGCCCAGGGCTCGCACTACGAGCAGTACTTC,CASSQAQGSHYEQYF
.,TRBJ2-3,TRBV7-9,few,TGTGCCAGCAGCTCAACATGGGGCAGACAGTCTCAGTATTTT,CASSSTWGRQSQYF
.,TRBJ2-7,TRBV10-3,.,TGTACCATCAGTGAGTCGGGACTCTCCTACGAGCAGTACTTC,CTISESGLSYEQYF
.,TRBJ2-5,TRBV7-9,many,TGTGCCAGCAGCTTAGATCGGACCCAGTACTTC,CASSLDRTQYF
TRBD2,TRBJ2-5,TRBV28,many,TGTGCCAGCAGTTGGGGACTAGCGGGACCCCAAGAGACCCAGTACTTC,CASSWGLAGPQETQYF
TRBD2,TRBJ2-3,TRBV29-1,many,TGCAGCGTTGAAGGGGTCGGGAGGCCCCCAGATACGCAGTATTTT,CSVEGVGRPPDTQYF
.,TRBJ2-5,TRBV2,.,TGTGCCAGCAGTGATTGGGGGTCCCAAGAGACCCAGTACTTC,CASSDWGSQETQYF
.,TRBJ2-3,TRBV27,many,TGTGCCAGCAGTGATAGCGGAGGAGGGCGCGATACGCAGTATTTT,CASSDSGGGRDTQYF
TRBD2,TRBJ2-7,TRBV27,.,TGTGCCAGCAACCGGCGGGGGGCGGCGGGGGAGCAGTACTTC,CASNRRGAAGEQYF
.,TRBJ2-7,TRBV14,many,TGTGCCAGCAGCACCCGACCACCCACGTTCCAGTACTTC,CASSTRPPTFQYF
TRBD1,TRBJ1-2,TRBV6-1,.,TGTGCCAGCAGTCCGACAGGGTCAGGCTATGGCTACACCTTC,CASSPTGSGYGYTF
.,TRBJ2-7,TRBV30,.,TGTGCCTGGAGGAGGGACGGCAACCACGAGCAGTACTTC,CAWRRDGNHEQYF
TRBD1,TRBJ2-4,TRBV4-1,.,TGCGCCAGCAGCCCAACGGACAGGGAAGCCAAAAACATTCAGTACTTC,CASSPTDREAKNIQYF
TRBD1,TRBJ2-7,TRBV6-1,.,TGTGCCACTTTTTCGACAGGGTACGAGCAGTACTTC,CATFSTGYEQYF
TRBD2,TRBJ2-3,TRBV5-1,many,TGCGCCAGCAGCTTGTATAGCGGGTCTACAGATACGCAGTATTTT,CASSLYSGSTDTQYF
.,TRBJ2-3,TRBV27,many,TGTGCCAGCAGGGCTGAGAGATTAGGAACAGATACGCAGTATTTT,CASRAERLGTDTQYF
.,TRBJ2-5,TRBV5-1,many,TGCGCCAGCAGCCCCGGGACTGGCTGGACGACCCAGTACTTC,CASSPGTGWTTQYF
TRBD1,TRBJ2-6,TRBV27,.,TGTGCCAGCAGTCCCTCCGGGACAGGGGGCGCTGGGGCCAACGTCCTGACTTTC,CASSPSGTGGAGANVLTF
TRBD1,TRBJ2-7,TRBV7-6,many,TGTGCCAGCAGCTTAGGGACAGGAAACTACGAGCAGTACTTC,CASSLGTGNYEQYF
TRBD2,TRBJ2-5,TRBV27,.,TGTGCCAGCAGTTCCTTAGCGGGGGGAATACAAGAGACCCAGTACTTC,CASSSLAGGIQETQYF
.,TRBJ1-1,TRBV7-6,many,TGTGCCAGCAGCTTAGTCGGGACACATGAAGCTTTCTTT,CASSLVGTHEAFF
.,TRBJ2-5,TRBV4-1,many,TGCGCCAGCAGCCAACGGGGACTCGACCAAGAGACCCAGTACTTC,CASSQRGLDQETQYF
.,TRBJ2-2,TRBV11-2,.,TGTGCCAGCAGCTTAGGTGCGGGGTTCGACGGGGAGCTGTTTTTT,CASSLGAGFDGELFF
TRBD1,TRBJ1-1,TRBV12-3/TRBV12-4,many,TGTGCCAGCAGTTGGCCGGGACAGGGGCTCACTGAAGCTTTCTTT,CASSWPGQGLTEAFF
.,TRBJ2-5,TRBV6-5,.,TGTGCCAGCAGTTACTTTAAGACCCAGTACTTC,CASSYFKTQYF
TRBD2,TRBJ2-7,TRBV27,.,TGTGCCCGCAGCGGTACTAGCGGACTTTCCTACGAGCAGTACTTC,CARSGTSGLSYEQYF
.,TRBJ1-1,TRBV5-1,many,TGCGCCAGCAGCCCTTGGGAGGGCGTAGAATCAACAGCTTTCTTT,CASSPWEGVESTAFF
.,TRBJ2-5,TRBV6-2/TRBV6-3,many,TGTGCCAGCAGACTGGACACGGCCGAATCGGGGGCCCAGTACTTC,CASRLDTAESGAQYF
.,TRBJ2-7,TRBV30,.,TGTGCCTGGAGTGTATCGGCGGGATACGAGCAGTACTTC,CAWSVSAGYEQYF
.,TRBJ2-6,TRBV10-3,.,TGTGCCATCAGCTCTGACAGACTTAACTACTCTGGGGCCAACGTCCTGACTTTC,CAISSDRLNYSGANVLTF
TRBD1,TRBJ2-7,TRBV19,once,TGTGCCAGTAGTATGGGACAGGGGATCTCCTACGAGCAGTACTTC,CASSMGQGISYEQYF
.,TRBJ1-1,TRBV30,many,TGTGCCTGGGGACACTCAAACACTGAAGCTTTCTTT,CAWGHSNTEAFF